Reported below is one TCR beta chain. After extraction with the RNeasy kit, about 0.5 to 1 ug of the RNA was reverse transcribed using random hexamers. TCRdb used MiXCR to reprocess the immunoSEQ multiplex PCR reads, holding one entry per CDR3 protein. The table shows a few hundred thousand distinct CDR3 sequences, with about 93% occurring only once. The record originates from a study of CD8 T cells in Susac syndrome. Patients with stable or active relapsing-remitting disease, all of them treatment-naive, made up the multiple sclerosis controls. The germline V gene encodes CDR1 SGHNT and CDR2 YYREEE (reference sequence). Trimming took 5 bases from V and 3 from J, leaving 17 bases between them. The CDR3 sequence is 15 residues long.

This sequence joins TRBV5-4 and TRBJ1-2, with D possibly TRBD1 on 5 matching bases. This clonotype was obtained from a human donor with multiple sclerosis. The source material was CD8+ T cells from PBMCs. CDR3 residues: CASREGEGLDYGYTF. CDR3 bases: TGTGCCAGCAGGGAAGGGGAGGGCCTTGACTATGGCTACACCTTC.